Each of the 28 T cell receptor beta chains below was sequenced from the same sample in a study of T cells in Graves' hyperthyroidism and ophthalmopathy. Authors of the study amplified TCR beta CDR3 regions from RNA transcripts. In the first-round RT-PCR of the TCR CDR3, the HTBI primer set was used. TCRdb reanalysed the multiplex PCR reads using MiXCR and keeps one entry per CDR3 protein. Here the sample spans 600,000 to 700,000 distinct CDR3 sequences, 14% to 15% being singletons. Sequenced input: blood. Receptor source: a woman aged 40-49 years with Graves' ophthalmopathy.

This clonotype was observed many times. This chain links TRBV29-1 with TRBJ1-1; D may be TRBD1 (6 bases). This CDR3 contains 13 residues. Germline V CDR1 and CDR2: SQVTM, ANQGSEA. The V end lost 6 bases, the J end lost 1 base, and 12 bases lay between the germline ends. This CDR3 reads CSVKRGANTEAFF. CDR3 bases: TGCAGCGTCAAAAGGGGGGCGAACACTGAAGCTTTCTTT. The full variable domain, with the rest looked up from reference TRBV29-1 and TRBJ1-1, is SAVISQKPSRDICQRGTSLTIQCQVDSQVTMMFWYRQQPGQSLTLIATANQGSEATYESGFVIDKFPISRPNLTFSTLTVSNMSPEDSSIYLCSVKRGANTEAFFGQGTRLTVV.

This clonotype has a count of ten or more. The CDR3 protein is CASSTVRDRGSRTEAFF. The CDR3 DNA sequence: TGTGCCAGCAGTACCGTCCGGGACAGGGGGAGTAGGACTGAAGCTTTCTTT. The rearrangement joins TRBV27 to TRBJ1-1; 11 nucleotides line up with TRBD1. The germline V gene has CDR1 MNHEY and CDR2 SMNVEV (reference sequence). V lost 5 bases and J lost 5; bases outside the gene matches: 13. This CDR3 comprises 17 residues.

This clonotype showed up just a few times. CDR3 sequence reads: CASSQVRSRQETQYF. DNA for the CDR3: TGTGCCAGCAGCCAAGTCAGGAGCCGCCAAGAGACCCAGTACTTC. The chain links TRBV14 to TRBJ2-5; unclear D gene. This CDR3 comprises 15 residues. Trimming shortened V by 1 base and J by 1 base, and 10 bases separated the two germline ends. Looked up from germline, CDR1 is SGHDN and CDR2 is FVKESK.

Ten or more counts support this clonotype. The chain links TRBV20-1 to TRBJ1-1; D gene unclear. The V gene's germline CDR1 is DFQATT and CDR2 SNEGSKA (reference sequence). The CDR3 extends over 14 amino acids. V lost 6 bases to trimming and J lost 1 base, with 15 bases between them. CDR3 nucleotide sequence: TGCAGTGCGAACCCTCGGCAGGCGAACACTGAAGCTTTCTTT. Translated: CSANPRQANTEAFF.

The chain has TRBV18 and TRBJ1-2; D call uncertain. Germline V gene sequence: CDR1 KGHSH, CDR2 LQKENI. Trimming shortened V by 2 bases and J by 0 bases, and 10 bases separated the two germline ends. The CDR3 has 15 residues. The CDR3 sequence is CASSPWEETNYGYTF. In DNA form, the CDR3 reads TGTGCCAGCTCACCATGGGAAGAGACTAACTATGGCTACACCTTC.

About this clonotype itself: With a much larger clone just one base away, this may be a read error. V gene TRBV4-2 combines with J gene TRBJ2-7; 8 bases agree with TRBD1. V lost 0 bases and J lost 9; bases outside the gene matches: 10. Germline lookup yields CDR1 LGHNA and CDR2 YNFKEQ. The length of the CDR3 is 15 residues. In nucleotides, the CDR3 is TGTGCCAGCAGCCAAGATGTTCAGGGGGCGCGGGGGCAGTACTTC. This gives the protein CASSQDVQGARGQYF.

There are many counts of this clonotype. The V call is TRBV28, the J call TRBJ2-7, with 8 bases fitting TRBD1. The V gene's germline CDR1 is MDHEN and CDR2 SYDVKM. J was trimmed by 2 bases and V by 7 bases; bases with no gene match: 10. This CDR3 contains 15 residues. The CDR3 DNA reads TGTGCCAGCACCCAAGAAGGGACAGGTCCCTACGAGCAGTACTTC. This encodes CASTQEGTGPYEQYF.

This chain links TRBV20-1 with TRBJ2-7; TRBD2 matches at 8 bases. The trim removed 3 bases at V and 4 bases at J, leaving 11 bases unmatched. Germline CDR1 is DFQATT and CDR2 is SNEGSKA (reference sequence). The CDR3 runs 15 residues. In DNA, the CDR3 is TGCAGTGCTAGGGAAAGCGGGGCGGGAGGATACGAGCAGTACTTC. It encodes CSARESGAGGYEQYF.

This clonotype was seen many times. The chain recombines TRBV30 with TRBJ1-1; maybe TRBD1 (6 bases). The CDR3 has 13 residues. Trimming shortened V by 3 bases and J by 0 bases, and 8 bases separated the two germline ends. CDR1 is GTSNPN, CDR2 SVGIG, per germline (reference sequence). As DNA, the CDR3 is TGTGCCTGGAGGGGGACACTGAACACTGAAGCTTTCTTT. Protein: CAWRGTLNTEAFF.

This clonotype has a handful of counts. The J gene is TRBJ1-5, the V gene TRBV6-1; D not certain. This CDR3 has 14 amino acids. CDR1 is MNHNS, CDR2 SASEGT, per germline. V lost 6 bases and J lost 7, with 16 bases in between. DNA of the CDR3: TGTGCCAGCAGACCTATTGGGGTAAACCAGCCCCAGCATTTT. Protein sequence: CASRPIGVNQPQHF.

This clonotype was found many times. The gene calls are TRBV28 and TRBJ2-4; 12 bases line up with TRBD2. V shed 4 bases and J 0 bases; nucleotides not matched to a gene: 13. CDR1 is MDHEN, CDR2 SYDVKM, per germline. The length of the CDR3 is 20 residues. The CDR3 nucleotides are TGTGCCAGCAGTTGGGCTAAGACTAGCGGGAGAGGATTAGCCAAAAACATTCAGTACTTC. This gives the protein CASSWAKTSGRGLAKNIQYF.

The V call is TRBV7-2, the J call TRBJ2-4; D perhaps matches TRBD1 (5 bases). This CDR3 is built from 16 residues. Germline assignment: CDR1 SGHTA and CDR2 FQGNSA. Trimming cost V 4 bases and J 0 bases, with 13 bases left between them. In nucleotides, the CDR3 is TGTGCCAGCAGCTGGCAGGGATACCAAGCCAAAAACATTCAGTACTTC. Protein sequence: CASSWQGYQAKNIQYF.

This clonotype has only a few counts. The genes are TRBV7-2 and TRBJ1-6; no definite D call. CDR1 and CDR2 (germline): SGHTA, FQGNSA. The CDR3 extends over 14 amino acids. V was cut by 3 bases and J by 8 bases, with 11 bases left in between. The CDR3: CASSFLSDYSPLHF. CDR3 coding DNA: TGTGCCAGCAGCTTTTTGTCCGACTATTCACCCCTCCACTTT.

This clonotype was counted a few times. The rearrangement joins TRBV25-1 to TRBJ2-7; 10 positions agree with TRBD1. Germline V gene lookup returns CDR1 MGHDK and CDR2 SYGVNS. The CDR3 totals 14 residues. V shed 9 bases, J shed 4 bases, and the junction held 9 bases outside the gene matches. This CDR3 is CASPGQGKGYEQYF. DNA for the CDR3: TGTGCCAGTCCGGGACAGGGGAAAGGGTACGAGCAGTACTTC.

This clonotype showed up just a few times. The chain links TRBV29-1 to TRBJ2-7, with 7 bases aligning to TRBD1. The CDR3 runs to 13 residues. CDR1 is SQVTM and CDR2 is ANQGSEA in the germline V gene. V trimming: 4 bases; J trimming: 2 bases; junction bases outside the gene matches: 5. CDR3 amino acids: CSVVPGQPYEQYF. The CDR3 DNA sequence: TGCAGCGTTGTCCCGGGACAGCCCTACGAGCAGTACTTC.

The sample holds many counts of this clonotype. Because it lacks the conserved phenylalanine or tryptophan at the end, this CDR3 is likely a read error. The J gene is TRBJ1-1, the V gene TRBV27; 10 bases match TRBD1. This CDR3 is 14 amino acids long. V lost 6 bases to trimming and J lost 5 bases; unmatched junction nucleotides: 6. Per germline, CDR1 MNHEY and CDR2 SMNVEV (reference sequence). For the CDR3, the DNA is TGTGCCAGCAGACCCGGACAGGGGGAAACTGAAGCTTTCCTT. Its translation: CASRPGQGETEAFL.

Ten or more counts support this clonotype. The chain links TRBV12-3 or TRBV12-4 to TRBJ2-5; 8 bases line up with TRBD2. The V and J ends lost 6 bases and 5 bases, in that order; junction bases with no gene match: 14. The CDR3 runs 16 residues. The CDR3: CASSSAGLVGLETQYF. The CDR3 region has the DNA TGTGCCAGCAGCTCCGCGGGACTAGTTGGATTGGAGACCCAGTACTTC.

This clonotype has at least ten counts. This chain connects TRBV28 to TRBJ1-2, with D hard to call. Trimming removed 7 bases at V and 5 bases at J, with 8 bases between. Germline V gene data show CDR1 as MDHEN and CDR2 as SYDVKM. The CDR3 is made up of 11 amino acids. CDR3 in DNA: TGTGCCAGCACCTCGACTTATGGCTACACCTTC. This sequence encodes CASTSTYGYTF.

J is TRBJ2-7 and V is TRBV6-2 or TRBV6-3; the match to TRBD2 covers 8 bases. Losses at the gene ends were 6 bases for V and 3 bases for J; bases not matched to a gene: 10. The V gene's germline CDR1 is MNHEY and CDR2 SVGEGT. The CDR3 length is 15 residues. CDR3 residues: CASRPSRTSYYEQYF. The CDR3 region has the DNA TGTGCCAGCAGACCCTCGAGGACTAGCTACTACGAGCAGTACTTC.

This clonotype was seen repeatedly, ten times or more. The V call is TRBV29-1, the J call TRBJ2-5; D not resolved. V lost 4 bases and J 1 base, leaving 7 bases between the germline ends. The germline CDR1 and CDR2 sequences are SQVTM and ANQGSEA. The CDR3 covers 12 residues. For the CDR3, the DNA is TGCAGCGTTGTGTGGTCCCAAGAGACCCAGTACTTC. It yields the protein CSVVWSQETQYF.

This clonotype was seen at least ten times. The CDR3 region is CASSSALGPRGTGELFF. In nucleotides, the CDR3 is TGTGCCAGCAGCTCCGCCCTAGGGCCCCGCGGCACCGGGGAGCTGTTTTTT. J is TRBJ2-2 and V is TRBV6-4, with D uncertain. The CDR3 consists of 17 residues. CDR1 and CDR2 (germline): MRHNA, SNTAGT. V was pared by 6 bases and J by 4 bases, with 21 bases between.

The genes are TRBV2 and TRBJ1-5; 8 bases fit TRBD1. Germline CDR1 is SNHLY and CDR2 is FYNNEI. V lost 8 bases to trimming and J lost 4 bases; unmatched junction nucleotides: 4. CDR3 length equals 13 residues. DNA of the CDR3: TGTGCCAGCCAGCGACAGGGGAATCAGCCCCAGCATTTT. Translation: CASQRQGNQPQHF.

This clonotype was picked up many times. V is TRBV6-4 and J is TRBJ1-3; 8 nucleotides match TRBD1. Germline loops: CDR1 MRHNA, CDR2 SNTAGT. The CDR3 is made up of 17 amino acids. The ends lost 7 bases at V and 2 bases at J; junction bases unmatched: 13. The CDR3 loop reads CASIPLRDRTPGNTIYF. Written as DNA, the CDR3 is TGTGCCAGCATTCCCCTCCGGGACAGGACACCTGGAAACACCATATATTTT.

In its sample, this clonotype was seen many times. This chain's CDR3 is CASRMAGGSVETQYF. CDR3 DNA: TGTGCCAGCAGGATGGCGGGAGGCTCGGTAGAGACCCAGTACTTC. The gene calls are TRBV7-9 and TRBJ2-5; TRBD2 matches at 8 bases. V dropped 6 bases and J dropped 4; count of bases not matched to a gene: 10. Germline V gene lookup returns CDR1 SEHNR and CDR2 FQNEAQ (reference sequence). The CDR3 is 15 amino acids.

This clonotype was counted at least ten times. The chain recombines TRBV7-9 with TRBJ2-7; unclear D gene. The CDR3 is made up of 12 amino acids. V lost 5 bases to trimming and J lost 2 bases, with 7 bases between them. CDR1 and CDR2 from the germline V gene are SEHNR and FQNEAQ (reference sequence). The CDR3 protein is CASSHVTYEQYF. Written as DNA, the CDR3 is TGTGCCAGCAGCCATGTGACCTACGAGCAGTACTTC.

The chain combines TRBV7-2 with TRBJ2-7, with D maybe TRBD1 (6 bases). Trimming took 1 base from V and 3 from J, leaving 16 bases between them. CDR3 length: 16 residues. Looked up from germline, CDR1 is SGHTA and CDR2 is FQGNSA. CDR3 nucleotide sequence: TGTGCCAGCAGCTTAGGGCCGACAGGCCAGAACTACGAGCAGTACTTC. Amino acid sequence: CASSLGPTGQNYEQYF. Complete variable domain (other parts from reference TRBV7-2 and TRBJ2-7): GAGVSQSPSNKVTEKGKDVELRCDPISGHTALYWYRQSLGQGLEFLIYFQGNSAPDKSGLPSDRFSAERTGGSVSTLTIQRTQQEDSAVYLCASSLGPTGQNYEQYFGPGTRLTVT.

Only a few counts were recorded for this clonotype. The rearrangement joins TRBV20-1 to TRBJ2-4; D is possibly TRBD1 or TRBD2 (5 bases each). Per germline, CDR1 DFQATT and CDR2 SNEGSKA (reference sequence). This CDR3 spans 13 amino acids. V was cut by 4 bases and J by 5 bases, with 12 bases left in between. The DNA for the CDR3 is TGCAGTGCTACGGGGCCGACAGAAAACATTCAGTACTTC. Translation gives CSATGPTENIQYF.

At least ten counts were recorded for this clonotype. DNA of the CDR3: TGTGCCAGCAGCTTTAGCGGGCCCTCAGAGCAGTACTTC. Its protein is CASSFSGPSEQYF. The chain carries TRBV7-2 and TRBJ2-7, with 7 bases identical to TRBD2. The CDR3 totals 13 residues. V lost 3 bases to trimming and J lost 7 bases; unmatched junction nucleotides: 6. The germline V gene encodes CDR1 SGHTA and CDR2 FQGNSA.